This T cell receptor (beta chain) appears in the sequencing data of a study of sequential checkpoint blockade in melanoma. Only in-frame clones appear in the TCRdb table, and some are missing; sequencing was by immunoSEQ multiplex PCR. The data hold 12,000 or so clones, with 25% to 35% observed a single time. The CDR3 sequence is 16 residues long. Regarding treatment: randomized to nivolumab then ipilimumab (arm A) or the reverse (arm B). In this sample, this clone turned up a few times. The TCR originated in a human donor with melanoma. The sequencing here drew on tumor tissue (inferred from file names), taken from a patient given nivolumab and ipilimumab in sequence. The chain recombines TRBV1 with TRBJ1-3. TRBV1 counts as a pseudogene. The CDR3 DNA sequence: TGCGCCAGCAGCCAAGACGTAAGTGAGCCGTGGAACACCATATATTTT. This codes for CASSQDVSEPWNTIYF.